Listed here are 28 T cell receptor beta chains from one sample, sequenced in a study of cytomegalovirus exposure and HLA in healthy donors. Method: immunoSEQ multiplex PCR; TCRdb's copy keeps in-frame clones and lacks some. Of over 45,000 clones listed, 93% are singletons. Sequenced input: PBMCs. Receptor source: a young woman in good health and CMV-seronegative.

CDR3 DNA sequence: TGTGCCAGCAGACAGGGCACCGGGGAGCTGTTTTTT. It yields the protein CASRQGTGELFF. The V gene is TRBV2, the J gene TRBJ2-2, with a possible D match to TRBD1 (6 bases). CDR1 and CDR2 from the germline V gene are SNHLY and FYNNEI. V was clipped by 6 bases and J by 4 bases, with 6 bases between them. The CDR3 is 12 residues long.

The rearrangement joins TRBV23-1 to TRBJ2-7; 8 bases match TRBD1. TRBV23-1 is placed among ORFs of uncertain function. V lost 4 bases and J lost 3; bases outside the gene matches: 11. This CDR3 is built from 16 residues. The CDR3 DNA reads as TGCGCCAGCAGTCTCGGGGAGACAGGGGCGTACTACGAGCAGTACGTC. Translated: CASSLGETGAYYEQYV.

The rearrangement uses TRBV10-3 and TRBJ1-5; 9 bases are shared with TRBD1. CDR1 and CDR2 (germline): ENHRY, SYGVKD. The V gene end was trimmed by 10 bases and the J gene end by 0 bases; junction bases not matched to a gene: 7. The CDR3 runs 15 residues. CDR3 sequence reads: CATQGTGISNQPQHF. The CDR3 nucleotides are TGTGCCACCCAAGGGACAGGGATTAGCAATCAGCCCCAGCATTTT.

This chain joins TRBV28 and TRBJ2-2; D might be TRBD1 (6 bases). V was shortened by 3 bases and J by 4 bases, with 9 bases between the two germline ends. This CDR3 has 14 residues. Germline V gene data show CDR1 as MDHEN and CDR2 as SYDVKM. The DNA of the CDR3 is TGTGCCAGCAGTTTTCAGGGGAGCACCGGGGAGCTGTTTTTT. Its protein product is CASSFQGSTGELFF.

This clone was counted between two and nine times. This chain connects TRBV5-5 to TRBJ1-6; D unresolved. Germline values: CDR1 SGHKS, CDR2 YYEKEE (reference sequence). This CDR3 region has 12 residues. Trimming shortened V by 4 bases and J by 14 bases, and 13 bases separated the two germline ends. CDR3 loop: CASSREAPTLHF. The CDR3, as DNA: TGTGCCAGCAGCCGCGAGGCACCCACCCTCCACTTT.

The gene calls are TRBV5-4 and TRBJ2-1; 12 nucleotides agree with TRBD2. The CDR3 has 16 amino acids. Germline V CDR1 and CDR2: SGHNT, YYREEE (reference sequence). V dropped 4 bases and J dropped 4; count of bases not matched to a gene: 6. This CDR3 reads CASSLPTSGGYNEQFF. The CDR3 DNA is TGTGCCAGCAGCCTGCCGACTAGCGGGGGATACAATGAGCAGTTCTTC.

This clone was seen a single time. The chain recombines TRBV27 with TRBJ2-7, with 12 bases lining up with TRBD1. Looked up from germline, CDR1 is MNHEY and CDR2 is SMNVEV (reference sequence). The CDR3 is 15 residues long. The junction had 6 bases not matched to a gene; V was cut back by 8 bases and J by 1 base. CDR3 residues: CASAPGQGASYEQYV. CDR3 DNA sequence: TGTGCCAGCGCACCGGGACAGGGGGCATCCTACGAGCAGTACGTC.

The chain recombines TRBV4-2 with TRBJ2-3, with 14 bases lining up with TRBD2. Germline V gives CDR1 LGHNA, CDR2 YNFKEQ. The length of the CDR3 is 22 residues. V trimming: 3 bases; J trimming: 2 bases; junction bases outside the gene matches: 19. CDR3 sequence: CASSHLNLGLAGARRATDTQYF. CDR3 bases: TGTGCCAGCAGCCACCTCAACCTGGGACTAGCGGGGGCCCGCAGAGCCACAGATACGCAGTATTTT.

The chain uses TRBV5-5 and TRBJ1-4; D unresolved. Trimming cost V 5 bases and J 7 bases, with 9 bases left between them. The CDR3 runs 12 residues. CDR1 is SGHKS and CDR2 is YYEKEE in the germline V gene (reference sequence). CDR3 in amino acids: CASSRVGEKLFF. CDR3 coding DNA: TGTGCCAGCAGTCGGGTCGGTGAAAAACTGTTTTTT. The full variable domain, its missing parts supplied by reference TRBV5-5 and TRBJ1-4, is DAGVTQSPTHLIKTRGQQVTLRCSPISGHKSVSWYQQVLGQGPQFIFQYYEKEERGRGNFPDRFSARQFPNYSSELNVNALLLGDSALYLCASSRVGEKLFFGSGTQLSVL.

The chain carries TRBV7-6 and TRBJ1-6; TRBD1 is a possible D gene (5 bases). CDR1 is SGHVS and CDR2 is FNYEAQ in the germline V gene. CDR3 length: 15 residues. With 7 bases removed from V and 7 bases from J, the gap between germline ends came to 17 bases. The CDR3 here is CASTEGRSANSPLHF. CDR3 nucleotides: TGTGCCAGCACCGAGGGGAGGAGCGCAAATTCACCCCTCCACTTT.

This clone appeared once. The CDR3 region has the DNA TGTGCCAGCAGCGTAGGACAGGGTGTCTACGAGCAGTACTTC. Amino acid sequence: CASSVGQGVYEQYF. The rearrangement links TRBV9 to TRBJ2-5, with 7 bases matching TRBD1. The DNA matches TRBJ2-7 better at its end, which makes the J call doubtful. The germline CDR1 and CDR2 sequences are SGDLS and YYNGEE. This CDR3 is built from 14 residues.

The chain has TRBV19 and TRBJ1-3; D unresolved. With 8 bases removed from V and 2 bases from J, the gap between germline ends came to 16 bases. The CDR3 is made up of 15 amino acids. Germline V lookup: CDR1 LNHDA, CDR2 SQIVND (reference sequence). The CDR3 loop reads CASEKDLGAGNTIYF. Written as DNA, the CDR3 is TGTGCCAGTGAAAAAGACCTCGGGGCTGGAAACACCATATATTTT.

The chain uses TRBV6-1 and TRBJ2-7; TRBD1 is a possible D gene (5 bases). Germline CDR1 and CDR2: MNHNS and SASEGT. The CDR3 totals 13 residues. V lost 6 bases and J lost 5, with 14 bases in between. The CDR3 nucleotides are TGTGCCAGCAGGGATAGGGGTTCCCACGAGCAGTACGTC. As protein: CASRDRGSHEQYV.

This sequence joins TRBV6-6 and TRBJ1-2; D is unclear. V lost 2 bases and J lost 4, with 14 bases in between. This CDR3 is built from 15 residues. Germline lookup yields CDR1 MNHNY and CDR2 SVGAGI (reference sequence). The chain's CDR3 is CASSYGPADGYGYTF. The DNA of the CDR3 is TGTGCCAGCAGTTACGGTCCGGCGGATGGCTATGGCTACACCTTC.

The V gene is TRBV7-2, the J gene TRBJ1-2, with 7 positions matching TRBD1. The CDR3 runs to 16 residues. Germline CDR1 reads SGHTA; CDR2 reads FQGNSA. Trimming at V came to 4 bases and at J to 4 bases, leaving 12 bases not matched to a gene. The CDR3 sequence: CASSSPLGQAPYGYTF. The CDR3 DNA reads as TGTGCCAGCAGCTCCCCCCTTGGACAGGCTCCCTATGGCTACACCTTC.

V is TRBV10-3 and J is TRBJ2-3; 7 bases are shared with TRBD2. After removal of 10 bases from V and 0 bases from J, the junction contained 13 bases not matched to a gene. The germline V gene encodes CDR1 ENHRY and CDR2 SYGVKD. The CDR3 is 16 residues long. CDR3 nucleotides: TGTGCCACCAGGGACCCGGGGGGTCAAAGCACAGATACGCAGTATTTT. This sequence encodes CATRDPGGQSTDTQYF.

This clone was seen once. The CDR3 here is CASSPEGQGKGLFF. In nucleotides, the CDR3 is TGTGCCAGCAGCCCCGAGGGACAGGGGAAGGGTCTGTTTTTT. This rearrangement joins TRBV9 to TRBJ1-4, with 10 bases lining up with TRBD1. Trimming at V came to 4 bases and at J to 14 bases, leaving 11 bases not matched to a gene. The CDR3 has 14 residues. Germline V gene data show CDR1 as SGDLS and CDR2 as YYNGEE.

This chain uses TRBV4-3 with TRBJ2-3, with 13 bases lining up with TRBD2. Germline V CDR1 and CDR2: LGHNA, YSLEER. This CDR3 contains 17 residues. The V segment lost 3 bases and the J segment 4 bases; nucleotides outside the gene matches: 7. The CDR3 loop reads CASSHRTSGRNPDTQYF. CDR3 nucleotide sequence: TGCGCCAGCAGCCATCGGACTAGCGGGAGAAACCCAGATACGCAGTATTTT.

The V and J genes are TRBV9 and TRBJ2-2, with TRBD2 matching 9 bases. The V gene end was trimmed by 1 base and the J gene end by 6 bases; junction bases not matched to a gene: 7. Germline-derived CDR1 and CDR2 are SGDLS and YYNGEE. The CDR3 has 16 amino acids. The CDR3 sequence: CASSVSSGAIAGELFF. The CDR3, as DNA: TGTGCCAGCAGCGTATCTAGCGGGGCTATTGCCGGGGAGCTGTTTTTT.

This rearrangement joins TRBV28 to TRBJ1-2, with D possibly matching TRBD1 (5 bases). V was shortened by 3 bases and J by 14 bases, with 22 bases between the two germline ends. This CDR3 has 14 residues. CDR1 is MDHEN, CDR2 SYDVKM, per germline. In nucleotides, the CDR3 is TGTGCCAGCAGTTTCGGGTGGCAGCTCCCCGGGGGAACCTTC. Translating gives CASSFGWQLPGGTF.

The chain recombines TRBV6-1 with TRBJ2-7, with D unresolved. There are 16 residues in the CDR3. V was pared by 0 bases and J by 1 base, with 13 bases between. CDR1 is MNHNS and CDR2 is SASEGT in the germline V gene. CDR3 loop: CASSEAGSLSSYEQYF. DNA for the CDR3: TGTGCCAGCAGTGAAGCGGGCAGCTTATCTTCCTACGAGCAGTACTTC.

This clone was detected only once. The genes are TRBV5-1 and TRBJ2-7; TRBD2 matches 10 bases. This CDR3 comprises 14 residues. Germline V gives CDR1 SGHRS, CDR2 YFSETQ. Losses at the gene ends were 2 bases for V and 3 bases for J; bases not matched to a gene: 2. The CDR3 DNA reads as TGCGCCAGCAGCTTAGCGGGGGGGAACTACGAGCAGTACTTC. Its translation is CASSLAGGNYEQYF.

The genes are TRBV7-6 and TRBJ2-2, with 9 positions matching TRBD2. The germline V gene has CDR1 SGHVS and CDR2 FNYEAQ. V dropped 5 bases and J dropped 6; count of bases not matched to a gene: 10. The CDR3 contains 16 residues. CDR3 coding DNA: TGTGCCAGCAGCCTTAATCCTAGCGGGACGGCCGGGGAGCTGTTTTTT. It is translated as CASSLNPSGTAGELFF.

The V and J genes are TRBV6-1 and TRBJ1-5; D is ambiguous. This CDR3 is built from 15 residues. V dropped 5 bases and J dropped 0 bases, with 11 bases sitting between them. Germline CDR1 and CDR2: MNHNS and SASEGT. The CDR3 DNA follows: TGTGCCAGCAGTCCGTCCAGTCATAGCAATCAGCCCCAGCATTTT. Its protein is CASSPSSHSNQPQHF.

The chain links TRBV29-1 to TRBJ1-4; 7 bases are shared with TRBD1. Germline assignment: CDR1 SQVTM and CDR2 ANQGSEA. The CDR3 is 13 residues long. V lost 5 bases to trimming and J lost 0 bases; unmatched junction nucleotides: 0. The CDR3 DNA follows: TGCAGCGTTACAGGGGCAACTAATGAAAAACTGTTTTTT. Protein product: CSVTGATNEKLFF.

V usage is TRBV11-2 and J usage is TRBJ2-5; D is unresolved. Germline V gives CDR1 SGHAT, CDR2 FQNNGV. The CDR3 runs to 13 residues. Trimming took off 2 bases at V and 5 bases at J, with 9 bases between the two ends. CDR3 amino acids: CASSLSFQETQYF. The CDR3 nucleotides read TGTGCCAGCAGCTTAAGTTTTCAGGAGACCCAGTACTTC.

This chain links TRBV19 with TRBJ2-1; 9 positions match TRBD1. The CDR3 totals 19 residues. From germline, CDR1 is LNHDA and CDR2 SQIVND (reference sequence). J lost 9 bases, V lost 2 bases, and 20 bases had no gene match. The CDR3 here is CASSIIGRLGDRAVGEQFF. Here the CDR3 DNA reads TGTGCCAGTAGTATAATCGGGAGGCTCGGGGACAGGGCGGTGGGTGAGCAGTTCTTC.

V gene TRBV25-1 combines with J gene TRBJ1-5; a possible D gene is TRBD1 (5 bases). The CDR3 has 15 amino acids. V lost 4 bases, J lost 2 bases, and 12 bases lay in between. Germline values: CDR1 MGHDK, CDR2 SYGVNS. The CDR3 is CASSAGGHGNQPQHF. In DNA form, the CDR3 reads TGTGCCAGCAGTGCCGGGGGTCATGGCAATCAGCCCCAGCATTTT. Drawing the rest from reference TRBV25-1 and TRBJ1-5, the complete variable domain is EADIYQTPRYLVIGTGKKITLECSQTMGHDKMYWYQQDPGMELHLIHYSYGVNSTEKGDLSSESTVSRIRTEHFPLTLESARPSHTSQYLCASSAGGHGNQPQHFGDGTRLSIL.